The present TCR beta chain was sequenced within a study of blood T cell repertoires in COVID-19. Turning to the study itself: Donors in the United States, Italy and Spain gave samples during acute or convalescent COVID-19. Sources were T cells, B-cell-depleted T cells, or PBMCs; the material itself was cDNA or gDNA.

The germline V gene has CDR1 SGHNT and CDR2 YYREEE (reference sequence). V dropped 2 bases and J dropped 5; count of bases not matched to a gene: 6. The CDR3 totals 16 residues. Per the original data handling: Counts of nucleated cells, estimated from reference gene primer amplification, were obtained. Sequencing used immunoSEQ multiplex PCR; TCRdb keeps in-frame clones, though not all of them. Clonal size and the V and J genes are those of that table, whereas D and trimming came from the DNA. This table has more than 300,000 clones, about 83% appearing once. The rearrangement links TRBV5-4 to TRBJ2-2, with TRBD2 identical over 10 bases. The sequence came from a woman in her forties or fifties with acute or convalescent COVID-19. The sequencing sample was made of peripheral blood. The DNA of the CDR3 is TGTGCCAGCAGCTTAGCGGGAGGGTTGCGTACCGGGGAGCTGTTTTTT. Translating it yields CASSLAGGLRTGELFF.